The 31 T cell receptor beta chains below all came from one sample that was sequenced in a study of cytomegalovirus exposure and HLA in healthy donors. It was with 60 Vbeta and 13 Jbeta primers that the PCR ran. Measured with immunoSEQ multiplex PCR; TCRdb has only the in-frame clones, and not every one. The sample records 100,000 to 150,000 clones, around 80% being singletons. Sequenced sample: PBMCs. The receptors here all came from a boy younger than 10 in good health and CMV-seronegative.

This chain joins TRBV11-2 and TRBJ2-1; 7 nucleotides match TRBD2. Trimming removed 5 bases from V and 7 bases from J; junction bases left unmatched: 11. Germline V gene sequence: CDR1 SGHAT, CDR2 FQNNGV. This CDR3 has 15 amino acids. The CDR3 DNA sequence: TGTGCCAGCAGCATACTAGCGAGGGTGTGGAATGAGCAGTTCTTC. This encodes CASSILARVWNEQFF.

The chain joins TRBV6-1 to TRBJ2-3; 12 bases match TRBD1. The J segment lost 6 bases and the V segment lost 5 bases, leaving 6 bases of the junction unmatched. This CDR3 contains 15 residues. In germline, CDR1 is MNHNS, CDR2 SASEGT. The CDR3 reads CASSTGTGGVDTQYF. CDR3 in DNA: TGTGCCAGCAGTACCGGGACAGGGGGCGTGGATACGCAGTATTTT.

V and J are TRBV15 and TRBJ2-3; D not resolved. Germline-derived CDR1 and CDR2 are LNHNV and YYDKDF (reference sequence). The CDR3 covers 17 residues. Trimming removed 0 bases at V and 6 bases at J, with 19 bases between. CDR3 in amino acids: CATSRDPLGTLADTQYF. For the CDR3, the DNA is TGTGCCACCAGCAGAGATCCCCTAGGCACCCTCGCGGATACGCAGTATTTT.

This chain joins TRBV19 and TRBJ1-1; tentative D call: TRBD1 (5 bases). The germline gives CDR1 LNHDA, CDR2 SQIVND (reference sequence). The CDR3 is 16 residues long. V was cut by 6 bases and J by 2 bases, with 19 bases left in between. CDR3 in DNA: TGTGCCAGTAGAGCCTATATAGGGGCCCTCAACACTGAAGCTTTCTTT. Its protein product is CASRAYIGALNTEAFF. Full variable domain (rest looked up from reference TRBV19 and TRBJ1-1): DGGITQSPKYLFRKEGQNVTLSCEQNLNHDAMYWYRQDPGQGLRLIYYSQIVNDFQKGDIAEGYSVSREKKESFPLTVTSAQKNPTAFYLCASRAYIGALNTEAFFGQGTRLTVV.

This clone was seen once. The chain employs TRBV11-2 and TRBJ1-1, with 8 bases aligning to TRBD1. Germline loops: CDR1 SGHAT, CDR2 FQNNGV. Trimming removed 5 bases from V and 2 bases from J; junction bases left unmatched: 7. The CDR3 runs to 15 residues. The CDR3 nucleotides are TGTGCCAGCAGCACGGGGACAGGCCCTAACACTGAAGCTTTCTTT. Translation gives CASSTGTGPNTEAFF.

V and J are TRBV7-8 and TRBJ2-5; 11 bases fit TRBD1. The J call may not be correct, given that the DNA end is closer to TRBJ2-7. The length of the CDR3 is 17 residues. CDR1 is SGHVS and CDR2 is FQNEAQ in the germline V gene. For the CDR3, the DNA is TGTGCCAGCAGCGCGTCCCTAGGGACAGGGGGGAACTACGAGCAGTACTTC. Protein product: CASSASLGTGGNYEQYF.

Points on this clone: The junction differs from germline at one of its ends, possibly a read error. The V call is TRBV7-7, the J call TRBJ2-3; 9 bases line up with TRBD2. The CDR3 has 16 residues. The V gene's germline CDR1 is SSHAT and CDR2 FNYEAQ (reference sequence). CDR3 nucleotides: TGTGCTAGCAGCTTAGGCCTAGCGGGAATCACAGATACGCAGTATTTT. Encoded protein: CASSLGLAGITDTQYF.

V usage is TRBV27 and J usage is TRBJ2-3; 7 bases agree with TRBD1. J gave up 4 bases and V 4 bases, and 8 bases lay outside the gene matches. CDR3 size: 15 residues. CDR1 and CDR2 from the germline V gene are MNHEY and SMNVEV (reference sequence). DNA of the CDR3: TGTGCCAGCAGTTCCCGACAGGGTATGTCAGATACGCAGTATTTT. It yields the protein CASSSRQGMSDTQYF.

The chain has TRBV5-1 and TRBJ2-2, with 7 bases matching TRBD2. J was trimmed by 5 bases and V by 0 bases; bases with no gene match: 7. CDR1 SGHRS and CDR2 YFSETQ come from the germline V gene. This CDR3 region has 16 residues. The CDR3 region is CASSLAGGGRTGELFF. The CDR3 DNA reads TGCGCCAGCAGCTTGGCCGGGGGAGGGCGGACCGGGGAGCTGTTTTTT.

V is TRBV5-4 and J is TRBJ1-2; 7 positions match TRBD1. The CDR3 runs 13 residues. Unmatched junction bases numbered 4, after V lost 4 bases and J lost 4 bases. Germline V CDR1 and CDR2: SGHNT, YYREEE (reference sequence). The CDR3: CASSLRQGYGYTF. The CDR3 nucleotides read TGTGCCAGCAGCCTACGACAGGGCTATGGCTACACCTTC.

The chain is built from TRBV18 and TRBJ1-1; tentative D call: TRBD1 (6 bases). The CDR3 has 15 residues. V dropped 2 bases and J dropped 0 bases, with 10 bases sitting between them. Germline V CDR1 and CDR2: KGHSH, LQKENI. The CDR3: CASSPTGTLNTEAFF. In DNA, the CDR3 is TGTGCCAGCTCACCAACGGGGACACTGAACACTGAAGCTTTCTTT.

The chain links TRBV6-4 to TRBJ2-1, with TRBD1 as a possible D gene (6 bases). Trimming pared 3 bases from V and 6 bases from J, leaving 12 bases between. This CDR3 is built from 14 residues. CDR1 is MRHNA and CDR2 is SNTAGT in the germline V gene. The CDR3 nucleotides read TGTGCCAGCAGTGAAGGACAGCCTTCCAATGAGCAGTTCTTC. Its protein is CASSEGQPSNEQFF.

The V gene is TRBV15, the J gene TRBJ2-3; D ambiguous. CDR1 and CDR2 (germline): LNHNV, YYDKDF (reference sequence). Trimming removed 0 bases from V and 2 bases from J, with 15 bases in between. This CDR3 has 17 residues. CDR3 loop: CATSRDEKRRYTDTQYF. In DNA form, the CDR3 reads TGTGCCACCAGCAGAGATGAAAAGCGTAGATACACAGATACGCAGTATTTT.

This chain connects TRBV7-3 to TRBJ2-1, with 10 bases lining up with TRBD2. Trimming took 3 bases from V and 10 from J; bases not matched to a gene: 6. Germline V gene data show CDR1 as SGHTA and CDR2 as FQGTGA. The length of the CDR3 is 14 residues. In DNA form, the CDR3 reads TGTGCCAGCAGCTTGGAAAGCGGGGGGGGAGAGCAGTTCTTC. Its protein is CASSLESGGGEQFF.

This sequence joins TRBV5-6 and TRBJ1-1; no definite D call. Trimming removed 0 bases at V and 1 base at J, with 13 bases between. Germline values: CDR1 SGHDT, CDR2 YYEEEE. This CDR3 has 16 amino acids. As DNA, the CDR3 is TGTGCCAGCAGCTTGGGACCTACAGAGCCGAACACTGAAGCTTTCTTT. The encoded protein is CASSLGPTEPNTEAFF.

The chain is built from TRBV30 and TRBJ1-1, with D maybe TRBD1 (5 bases). The V end was cut by 3 bases, the J end by 4 bases, with 21 bases between. The CDR3 sequence is 16 residues long. Germline V lookup: CDR1 GTSNPN, CDR2 SVGIG (reference sequence). CDR3 sequence: CAWRGRSSFMVTEAFF. As DNA, the CDR3 is TGTGCCTGGAGGGGGCGTTCCTCTTTCATGGTCACTGAAGCTTTCTTT.

This clone was counted once. This rearrangement joins TRBV30 to TRBJ2-7; D call uncertain. CDR1 is GTSNPN and CDR2 is SVGIG in the germline V gene (reference sequence). Between the trimmed V and J ends, which lost 5 bases and 4 bases, there was a span of 9 bases. This CDR3 spans 11 amino acids. In DNA form, the CDR3 reads TGTGCCTGGGCTGGCCGTTACGAGCAGTACTTC. Amino acids: CAWAGRYEQYF.

The CDR3 spells CASSLVSVVGYTF. As DNA, the CDR3 is TGTGCCAGCAGCTTAGTATCCGTCGTCGGCTACACCTTC. The V call is TRBV13, the J call TRBJ1-2; D unclear. Trimming shortened V by 1 base and J by 8 bases, and 11 bases separated the two germline ends. The CDR3 is 13 amino acids. The germline gives CDR1 PRHDT, CDR2 FYEKMQ (reference sequence).

This clone appeared once. The chain employs TRBV5-6 and TRBJ1-2, with 9 bases identical to TRBD1. With V trimmed by 4 bases and J by 4 bases, 2 bases remained unmatched. This CDR3 spans 13 amino acids. Germline V gene data show CDR1 as SGHDT and CDR2 as YYEEEE. This CDR3 is CASSAQGAYGYTF. CDR3 nucleotide sequence: TGTGCCAGCAGCGCACAGGGGGCCTATGGCTACACCTTC. The full variable domain, in which reference TRBV5-6 and TRBJ1-2 provide the parts outside the CDR3, is DAGVTQSPTHLIKTRGQQVTLRCSPKSGHDTVSWYQQALGQGPQFIFQYYEEEERQRGNFPDRFSGHQFPNYSSELNVNALLLGDSALYLCASSAQGAYGYTFGSGTRLTVV.

The CDR3 is CASSVPAGENTGELFF. CDR3 nucleotide sequence: TGTGCCAGCAGCGTACCCGCGGGGGAGAACACCGGGGAGCTGTTTTTT. This chain links TRBV9 with TRBJ2-2, with 7 bases that match TRBD2. V gave up 1 base and J gave up 1 base; unmatched junction bases: 4. CDR1 SGDLS and CDR2 YYNGEE come from the germline V gene. This CDR3 comprises 16 residues.

The chain combines TRBV27 with TRBJ1-4, with D possibly matching TRBD1 (6 bases). CDR1 MNHEY and CDR2 SMNVEV come from the germline V gene (reference sequence). V was trimmed by 5 bases and J by 8 bases, leaving 12 bases between them. The CDR3 extends over 13 amino acids. The CDR3 DNA reads TGTGCCAGCAGTCTATACAGGGAGGAAAAACTGTTTTTT. This sequence encodes CASSLYREEKLFF.

The rearrangement uses TRBV7-9 and TRBJ1-2, with no clear D. Germline assignment: CDR1 SEHNR and CDR2 FQNEAQ (reference sequence). V shed 2 bases and J shed 5 bases, with 6 bases lying between them. This CDR3 has 12 amino acids. The CDR3 reads CASSLPRYGYTF. The CDR3 DNA reads TGTGCCAGCAGCTTACCCAGATATGGCTACACCTTC. The full variable domain, with the rest looked up from reference TRBV7-9 and TRBJ1-2, is DTGVSQNPRHKITKRGQNVTFRCDPISEHNRLYWYRQTLGQGPEFLTYFQNEAQLEKSRLLSDRFSAERPKGSFSTLEIQRTEQGDSAMYLCASSLPRYGYTFGSGTRLTVV.

The chain has TRBV6-4 and TRBJ2-1; D is undetermined. The CDR3 is 13 amino acids. Trimming left V 0 bases short and J 9 bases short, with 9 bases between. Germline V gene sequence: CDR1 MRHNA, CDR2 SNTAGT. In DNA, the CDR3 is TGTGCCAGCAGTGACTCAGCCAATAGTGAGCAGTTCTTC. It specifies CASSDSANSEQFF.

The table lists this clone with a count of one. The chain recombines TRBV19 with TRBJ1-2, with a weak D call TRBD1 (5 bases). Germline CDR1 and CDR2: LNHDA and SQIVND (reference sequence). Deletions cut 0 bases from V and 8 bases from J, with 19 bases between. The CDR3 runs to 16 residues. DNA of the CDR3: TGTGCCAGTAGTATAGATCATACAGGACCTCATGTGGGCTACACCTTC. Translation gives CASSIDHTGPHVGYTF.

V usage is TRBV7-8 and J usage is TRBJ1-1; no definite D call. CDR3 size: 16 residues. Germline V gene data show CDR1 as SGHVS and CDR2 as FQNEAQ. Trimming cost V 5 bases and J 8 bases, with 24 bases left between them. The CDR3 loop is CASSPPLQFLSPEAFF. The CDR3 DNA reads TGTGCCAGCAGCCCCCCTTTACAGTTTTTATCCCCCGAAGCTTTCTTT.

The rearrangement uses TRBV5-5 and TRBJ2-1, with a weak D call TRBD1 (6 bases). CDR3 size: 13 residues. V lost 2 bases to trimming and J lost 9 bases, with 12 bases between them. CDR1 is SGHKS, CDR2 YYEKEE, per germline (reference sequence). The CDR3 reads CASSLSQGFEQFF. The CDR3 DNA reads as TGTGCCAGCAGCTTATCCCAGGGGTTTGAGCAGTTCTTC.

The J gene is TRBJ1-2, the V gene TRBV4-1; D call uncertain. Trimming left V 3 bases short and J 8 bases short, with 16 bases between. Germline V gene lookup returns CDR1 MGHRA and CDR2 YSYEKL. The CDR3 loop spans 14 amino acids. CDR3 DNA sequence: TGCGCCAGCAGCCAGGGCCTCACCATCGGCGGCTACACCTTC. Its translation: CASSQGLTIGGYTF.

V gene TRBV11-1 combines with J gene TRBJ2-2; D unresolved. V dropped 6 bases and J dropped 3 bases, with 23 bases sitting between them. The CDR3 is 18 residues long. The germline V gene has CDR1 SGHAT and CDR2 FQDESV (reference sequence). As DNA, the CDR3 is TGTGCCAGCAGTGAATTGTGGATAGGAGACGTCGACACCGGGGAGCTGTTTTTT. It specifies CASSELWIGDVDTGELFF.

This clone was seen just once. The genes are TRBV6-4 and TRBJ2-3; TRBD2 matches at 9 bases. Germline V gene sequence: CDR1 MRHNA, CDR2 SNTAGT. J lost 6 bases, V lost 5 bases, and 6 bases had no gene match. The CDR3 loop spans 14 amino acids. The CDR3: CASSLAGVADTQYF. In DNA, the CDR3 is TGTGCCAGCAGTTTAGCGGGAGTGGCCGATACGCAGTATTTT.

V gene TRBV11-2 combines with J gene TRBJ2-7; D remains ambiguous. V lost 0 bases and J 0 bases, leaving 9 bases between the germline ends. Germline CDR1 is SGHAT and CDR2 is FQNNGV. This CDR3 has 15 residues. Here the CDR3 reads CASSLDILSSYEQYF. CDR3 DNA sequence: TGTGCCAGCAGCTTAGATATCCTCAGCTCCTACGAGCAGTACTTC. Complete variable domain (other parts from reference TRBV11-2 and TRBJ2-7): EAGVAQSPRYKIIEKRQSVAFWCNPISGHATLYWYQQILGQGPKLLIQFQNNGVVDDSQLPKDRFSAERLKGVDSTLKIQPAKLEDSAVYLCASSLDILSSYEQYFGPGTRLTVT.

The V gene is TRBV19, the J gene TRBJ2-1, with D maybe TRBD2 (6 bases). CDR3 length: 16 residues. The V gene lost 2 bases and the J gene lost 4 bases, with 15 bases spanning the gap. Germline V CDR1 and CDR2: LNHDA, SQIVND (reference sequence). CDR3 amino acids: CASSITLGGVYNEQFF. The CDR3 DNA reads TGTGCCAGTAGTATAACCCTGGGGGGTGTTTACAATGAGCAGTTCTTC.